This TCR beta chain was sequenced for a study of identical twins. TCRdb reanalysed the 5' RACE reads using MiXCR and keeps one entry per CDR3 protein. This table holds 300,000 to 400,000 distinct CDR3 sequences, 9% to 10% found once. This CDR3 contains 19 residues. Losses at the gene ends were 3 bases for V and 2 bases for J; bases not matched to a gene: 12. CDR1 and CDR2 (germline): SNHLY, FYNNEI. There are a few counts of this clonotype. The sequencing input was naive T cells sorted from blood. The sequence was obtained from a woman between 50 and 59 years old in good health. This sequence joins TRBV2 and TRBJ2-2; the match to TRBD1 covers 10 bases. DNA of the CDR3: TGTGCCAGCAGTGATTCGGGACAGGGGTCGAAACTTAACACCGGGGAGCTGTTTTTT. The encoded protein is CASSDSGQGSKLNTGELFF. Combining the CDR3 with reference TRBV2 and TRBJ2-2 gives the whole variable domain EPEVTQTPSHQVTQMGQEVILRCVPISNHLYFYWYRQILGQKVEFLVSFYNNEISEKSEIFDDQFSVERPDGSNFTLKIRSTKLEDSAMYFCASSDSGQGSKLNTGELFFGEGSRLTVL.